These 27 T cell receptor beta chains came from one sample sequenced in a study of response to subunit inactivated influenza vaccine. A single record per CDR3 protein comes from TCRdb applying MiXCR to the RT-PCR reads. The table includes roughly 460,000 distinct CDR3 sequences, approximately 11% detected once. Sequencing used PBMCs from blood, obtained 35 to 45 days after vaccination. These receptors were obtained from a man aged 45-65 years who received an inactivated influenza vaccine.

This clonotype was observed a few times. The CDR3 loop reads CAIAGGSLTTDTQYF. In DNA form, the CDR3 reads TGTGCCATCGCGGGGGGCAGCCTTACCACAGATACGCAGTATTTT. The chain joins TRBV10-3 to TRBJ2-3; 8 nucleotides line up with TRBD2. Germline CDR1 reads ENHRY; CDR2 reads SYGVKD. This CDR3 is 15 amino acids long. V trimming: 8 bases; J trimming: 2 bases; junction bases outside the gene matches: 9.

In DNA, the CDR3 is TGTGCCAGCAGCCAACACGGAGATACGCAGTATTTT. Amino acids: CASSQHGDTQYF. This sequence joins TRBV4-2 and TRBJ2-3; D is uncertain. The CDR3 runs to 12 residues. Germline CDR1 reads LGHNA; CDR2 reads YNFKEQ. Trimming cost V 2 bases and J 5 bases, with 5 bases left between them.

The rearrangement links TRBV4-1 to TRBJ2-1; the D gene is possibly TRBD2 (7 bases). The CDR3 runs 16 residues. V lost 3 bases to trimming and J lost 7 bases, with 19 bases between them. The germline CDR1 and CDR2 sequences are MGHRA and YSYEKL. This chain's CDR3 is CASSHWSGGAMNEQFF. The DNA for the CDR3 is TGCGCCAGCAGCCACTGGAGTGGGGGGGCCATGAATGAGCAGTTCTTC.

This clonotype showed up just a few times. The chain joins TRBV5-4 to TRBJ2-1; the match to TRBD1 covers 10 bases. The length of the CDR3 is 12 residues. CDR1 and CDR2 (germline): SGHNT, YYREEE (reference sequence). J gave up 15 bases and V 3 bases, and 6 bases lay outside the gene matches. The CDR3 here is CASSYDRGRWFF. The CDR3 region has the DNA TGTGCCAGCAGCTATGACAGGGGGCGCTGGTTCTTC.

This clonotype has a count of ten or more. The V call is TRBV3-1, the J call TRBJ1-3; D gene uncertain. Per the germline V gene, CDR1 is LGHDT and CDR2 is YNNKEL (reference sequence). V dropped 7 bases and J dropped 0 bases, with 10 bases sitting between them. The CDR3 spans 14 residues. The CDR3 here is CASKQTSSGNTIYF. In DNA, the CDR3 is TGTGCCAGCAAGCAGACCAGCTCTGGAAACACCATATATTTT.

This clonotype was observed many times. The CDR3 bases are TGTGCCAGCAGCCCTAAAGGGAGGGGAATCCCCTACGAGCAGTACTTC. Amino acids: CASSPKGRGIPYEQYF. J is TRBJ2-7 and V is TRBV7-2; 7 bases are a match to TRBD2. The V and J ends lost 5 bases and 2 bases, in that order; junction bases with no gene match: 12. CDR1 SGHTA and CDR2 FQGNSA come from the germline V gene. This CDR3 is 16 amino acids long.

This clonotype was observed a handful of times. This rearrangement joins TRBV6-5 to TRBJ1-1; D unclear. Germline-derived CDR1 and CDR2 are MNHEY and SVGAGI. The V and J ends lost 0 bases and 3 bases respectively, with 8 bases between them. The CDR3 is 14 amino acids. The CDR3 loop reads CASSYSLTDTEAFF. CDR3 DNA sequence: TGTGCCAGCAGTTACTCCCTGACGGACACTGAAGCTTTCTTT.

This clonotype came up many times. This CDR3 reads CASSFSGGGGTQYF. The CDR3 coding sequence is TGTGCCAGCAGTTTTAGCGGGGGCGGTGGGACCCAGTACTTC. The V gene is TRBV12-3 or TRBV12-4, the J gene TRBJ2-5; TRBD2 agrees at 9 bases. The CDR3 covers 14 residues. V lost 3 bases to trimming and J lost 7 bases; unmatched junction nucleotides: 6.

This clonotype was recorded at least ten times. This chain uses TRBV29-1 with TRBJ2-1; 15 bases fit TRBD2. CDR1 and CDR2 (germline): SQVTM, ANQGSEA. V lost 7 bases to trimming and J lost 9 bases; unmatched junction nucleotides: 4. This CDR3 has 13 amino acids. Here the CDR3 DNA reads TGCAGCGCTCGGACTAGCGGGAGGGGTGAGCAGTTCTTC. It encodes CSARTSGRGEQFF.

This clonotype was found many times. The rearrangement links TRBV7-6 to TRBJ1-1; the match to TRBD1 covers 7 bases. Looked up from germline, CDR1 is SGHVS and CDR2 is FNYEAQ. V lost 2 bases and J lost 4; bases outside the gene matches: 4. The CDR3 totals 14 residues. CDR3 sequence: CASSLHRGGTEAFF. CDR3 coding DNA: TGTGCCAGCAGCTTACACAGGGGAGGCACTGAAGCTTTCTTT. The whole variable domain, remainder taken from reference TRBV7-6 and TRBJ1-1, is GAGVSQSPRYKVTKRGQDVALRCDPISGHVSLYWYRQALGQGPEFLTYFNYEAQQDKSGLPNDRFSAERPEGSISTLTIQRTEQRDSAMYRCASSLHRGGTEAFFGQGTRLTVV.

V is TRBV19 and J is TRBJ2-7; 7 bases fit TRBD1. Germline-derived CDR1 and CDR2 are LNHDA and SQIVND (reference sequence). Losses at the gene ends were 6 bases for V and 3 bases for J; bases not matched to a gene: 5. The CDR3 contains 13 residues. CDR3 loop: CASRNRGNYEQYF. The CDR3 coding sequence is TGTGCCAGTAGAAACAGGGGCAACTACGAGCAGTACTTC.

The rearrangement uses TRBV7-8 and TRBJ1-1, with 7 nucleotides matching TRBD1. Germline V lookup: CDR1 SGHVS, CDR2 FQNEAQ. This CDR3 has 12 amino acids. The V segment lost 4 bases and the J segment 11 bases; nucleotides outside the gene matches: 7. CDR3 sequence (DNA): TGTGCCAGCAGCTCGCAAGGGGGCTTCGCTTTCTTT. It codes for CASSSQGGFAFF.

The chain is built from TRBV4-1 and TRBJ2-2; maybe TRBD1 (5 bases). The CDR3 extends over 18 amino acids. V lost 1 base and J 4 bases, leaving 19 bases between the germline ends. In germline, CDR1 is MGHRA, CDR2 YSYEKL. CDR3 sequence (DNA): TGCGCCAGCAGCCAAGCCCCGAGAGTTGTTCAGGGCACCGGGGAGCTGTTTTTT. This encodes CASSQAPRVVQGTGELFF.

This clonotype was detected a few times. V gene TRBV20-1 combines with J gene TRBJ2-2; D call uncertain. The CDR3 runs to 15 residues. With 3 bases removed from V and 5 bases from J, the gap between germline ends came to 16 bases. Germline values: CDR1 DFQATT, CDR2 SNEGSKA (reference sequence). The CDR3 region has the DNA TGCAGTGCTAGGAACGGACCCCCAACGACCGGGGAGCTGTTTTTT. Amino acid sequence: CSARNGPPTTGELFF.

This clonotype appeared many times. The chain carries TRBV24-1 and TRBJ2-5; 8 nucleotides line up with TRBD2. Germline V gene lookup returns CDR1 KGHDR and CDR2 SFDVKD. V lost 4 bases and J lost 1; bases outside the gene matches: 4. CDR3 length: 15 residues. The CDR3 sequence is CATSDQTSAQETQYF. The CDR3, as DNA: TGTGCCACCAGTGACCAGACTAGCGCCCAAGAGACCCAGTACTTC.

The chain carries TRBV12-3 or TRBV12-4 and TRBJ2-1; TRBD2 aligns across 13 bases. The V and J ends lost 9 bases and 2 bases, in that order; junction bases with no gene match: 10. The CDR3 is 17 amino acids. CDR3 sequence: CASSSTSGGGTYNEQFF. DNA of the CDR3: TGTGCCAGTTCTAGCACTAGCGGGGGGGGAACCTACAATGAGCAGTTCTTC.

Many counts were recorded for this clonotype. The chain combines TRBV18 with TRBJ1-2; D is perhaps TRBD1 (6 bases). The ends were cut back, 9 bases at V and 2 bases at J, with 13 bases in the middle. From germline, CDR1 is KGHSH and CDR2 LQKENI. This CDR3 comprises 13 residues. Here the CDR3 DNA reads TGTGCCAGTACGGGACAAGGCAACTATGGCTACACCTTC. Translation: CASTGQGNYGYTF.

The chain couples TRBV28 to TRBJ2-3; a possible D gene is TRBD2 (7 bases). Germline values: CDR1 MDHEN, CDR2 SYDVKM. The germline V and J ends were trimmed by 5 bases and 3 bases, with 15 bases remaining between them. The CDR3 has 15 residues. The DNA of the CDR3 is TGTGCCAGCAGTGCTCGCGGGGGCCCTACAGATACGCAGTATTTT. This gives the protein CASSARGGPTDTQYF. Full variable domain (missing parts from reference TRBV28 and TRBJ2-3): DVKVTQSSRYLVKRTGEKVFLECVQDMDHENMFWYRQDPGLGLRLIYFSYDVKMKEKGDIPEGYSVSREKKERFSLILESASTNQTSMYLCASSARGGPTDTQYFGPGTRLTVL.

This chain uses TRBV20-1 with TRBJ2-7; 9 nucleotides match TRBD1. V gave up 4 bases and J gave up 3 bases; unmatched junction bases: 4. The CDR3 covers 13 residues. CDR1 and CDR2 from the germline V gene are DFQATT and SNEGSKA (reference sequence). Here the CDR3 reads CSATDRGDYEQYF. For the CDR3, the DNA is TGCAGTGCTACGGACAGGGGTGACTACGAGCAGTACTTC.

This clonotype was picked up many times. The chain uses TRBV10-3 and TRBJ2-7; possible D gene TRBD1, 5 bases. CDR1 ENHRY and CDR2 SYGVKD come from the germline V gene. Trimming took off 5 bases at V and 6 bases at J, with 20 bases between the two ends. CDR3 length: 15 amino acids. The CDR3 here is CAISQVLAGRSEQYF. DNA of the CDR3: TGTGCCATCAGTCAAGTTTTGGCAGGGCGGTCCGAGCAGTACTTC.

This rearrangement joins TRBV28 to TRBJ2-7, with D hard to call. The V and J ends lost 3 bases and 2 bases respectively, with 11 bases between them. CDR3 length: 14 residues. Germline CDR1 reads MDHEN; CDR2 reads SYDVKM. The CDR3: CASSFLGAAYEQYF. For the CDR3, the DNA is TGTGCCAGCAGTTTCCTGGGTGCGGCCTACGAGCAGTACTTC. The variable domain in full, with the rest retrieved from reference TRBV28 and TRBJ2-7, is DVKVTQSSRYLVKRTGEKVFLECVQDMDHENMFWYRQDPGLGLRLIYFSYDVKMKEKGDIPEGYSVSREKKERFSLILESASTNQTSMYLCASSFLGAAYEQYFGPGTRLTVT.

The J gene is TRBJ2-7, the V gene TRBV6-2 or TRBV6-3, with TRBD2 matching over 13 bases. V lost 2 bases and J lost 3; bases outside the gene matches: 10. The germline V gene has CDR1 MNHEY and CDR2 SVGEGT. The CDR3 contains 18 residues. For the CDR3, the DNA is TGTGCCAGCAGTTACCCGGGACTAGCGGGACGGCTAAACTACGAGCAGTACTTC. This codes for CASSYPGLAGRLNYEQYF.

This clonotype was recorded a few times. The CDR3 sequence is CASSMDGNTEAFF. CDR3 DNA: TGCGCCAGCAGCATGGACGGGAACACTGAAGCTTTCTTT. The chain uses TRBV5-1 and TRBJ1-1, with D unresolved. The germline CDR1 and CDR2 sequences are SGHRS and YFSETQ. Trimming left V 4 bases short and J 1 base short, with 8 bases between. The CDR3 has 13 amino acids.

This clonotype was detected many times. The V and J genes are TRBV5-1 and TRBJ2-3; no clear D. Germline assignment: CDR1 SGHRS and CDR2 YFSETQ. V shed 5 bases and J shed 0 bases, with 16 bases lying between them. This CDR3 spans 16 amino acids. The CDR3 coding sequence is TGCGCCAGCAGACAATCAGCTGTGATGAGCACAGATACGCAGTATTTT. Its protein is CASRQSAVMSTDTQYF.

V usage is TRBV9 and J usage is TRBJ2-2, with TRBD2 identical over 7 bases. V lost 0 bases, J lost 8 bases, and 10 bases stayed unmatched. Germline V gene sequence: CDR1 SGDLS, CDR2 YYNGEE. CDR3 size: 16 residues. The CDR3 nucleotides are TGTGCCAGCAGCGTAGATGCCATAAGCGGGGCGGGGGAGCTGTTTTTT. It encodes CASSVDAISGAGELFF.

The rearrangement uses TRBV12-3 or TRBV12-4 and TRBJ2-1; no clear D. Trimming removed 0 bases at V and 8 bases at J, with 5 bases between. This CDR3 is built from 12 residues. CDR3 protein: CASSLAFDEQFF. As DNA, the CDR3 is TGTGCCAGCAGTTTAGCCTTTGATGAGCAGTTCTTC.

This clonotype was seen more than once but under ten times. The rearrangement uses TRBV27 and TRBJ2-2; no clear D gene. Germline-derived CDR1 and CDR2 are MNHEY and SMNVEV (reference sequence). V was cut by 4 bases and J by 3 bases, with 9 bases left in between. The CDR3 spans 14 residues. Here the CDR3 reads CASSYGLDTGELFF. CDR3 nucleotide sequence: TGTGCCAGCAGTTATGGATTGGACACCGGGGAGCTGTTTTTT.